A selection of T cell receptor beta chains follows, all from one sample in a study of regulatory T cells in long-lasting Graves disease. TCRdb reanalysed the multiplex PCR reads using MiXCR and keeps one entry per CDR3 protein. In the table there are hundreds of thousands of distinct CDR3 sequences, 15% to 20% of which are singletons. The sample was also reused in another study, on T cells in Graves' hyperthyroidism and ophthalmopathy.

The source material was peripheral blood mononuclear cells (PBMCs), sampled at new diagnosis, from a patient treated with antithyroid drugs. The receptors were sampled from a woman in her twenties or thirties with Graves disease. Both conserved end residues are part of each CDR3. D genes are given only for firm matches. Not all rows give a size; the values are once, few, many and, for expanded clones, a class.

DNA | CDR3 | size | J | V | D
TGTGCCAGCAGCTTAACGCCCGGGGATGGCTACGAGCAGTACTTC | CASSLTPGDGYEQYF | . | TRBJ2-7 | TRBV7-3 | .
TGTGCCAGCAGCTTTTACCGGGACAGGGACTACGAGCAGTACTTC | CASSFYRDRDYEQYF | . | TRBJ2-7 | TRBV7-6 | TRBD1
TGTGCCAGCAGCACCGGGGAGCGGGCTACGCAGTATTTT | CASSTGERATQYF | many | TRBJ2-3 | TRBV7-2 | .
TGTACCAGCTCCTCGAGGGGGAAAAGCGCAACTAATGAAAAACTGTTTTTT | CTSSSRGKSATNEKLFF | . | TRBJ1-4 | TRBV9 | .
TGTGCCAGCAGCTTAGGAGGGACAGGGGGGAATGAGCAGTTCTTC | CASSLGGTGGNEQFF | many | TRBJ2-1 | TRBV2 | TRBD1
TGTGCCAGCTCACCACCAGGGGTTCTGCTTGGCTACACCTTC | CASSPPGVLLGYTF | . | TRBJ1-2 | TRBV18 | .
TGTGCCAGCAGACGCGGGGGTGGCACCGGGGAGCTGTTTTTT | CASRRGGGTGELFF | many | TRBJ2-2 | TRBV2 | TRBD2
TGTGCCACCTTTCCCGGACAGGGGAGAGGCACCTACGAGCAGTACTTC | CATFPGQGRGTYEQYF | few | TRBJ2-7 | TRBV6-1 | TRBD1
TGTGCCAGCAGTCGGGCCACTTGGAACACTGAAGCTTTCTTT | CASSRATWNTEAFF | . | TRBJ1-1 | TRBV6-1 | .
TGTGCCAGCACCCGGGAAACGGGCGGGGAGCTGTTTTTT | CASTRETGGELFF | many | TRBJ2-2 | TRBV28 | .
TGTGCCAGCAGTGGGGAAGGTGGTTCCTATAATTCACCCCTCCACTTT | CASSGEGGSYNSPLHF | many | TRBJ1-6 | TRBV2 | .
TGTGCCTGGAGTGTCGGGGGGGTTGAGCAGTACTTC | CAWSVGGVEQYF | many | TRBJ2-7 | TRBV30 | TRBD2
TGCGCCAGCAGCTGGTGGGAGTCCAGCTTCAGCAATGAGCAGTTCTTC | CASSWWESSFSNEQFF | . | TRBJ2-1 | TRBV5-1 | .
TGTGCCAGCAGCTTAGTGTCTAGTACTGGGGCCAACGTCCTGACTTTC | CASSLVSSTGANVLTF | many | TRBJ2-6 | TRBV11-1 | .
TGTGCCAGCAGTATATCACACCGGGACAGGGAATATAATTCACCCCTCCACTTT | CASSISHRDREYNSPLHF | few | TRBJ1-6 | TRBV27 | TRBD1